The rows below give T cell receptor beta chains drawn from one sample of a study of blood T cell repertoires in COVID-19. The table came from immunoSEQ multiplex PCR; TCRdb's copy has only in-frame clones and leaves some out. The table lists around 57,000 clones, 85% to 95% of them singletons. The specimen was peripheral blood. All receptors derive from a man aged 50 to 59 with acute or convalescent COVID-19. CDR3s include the opening cysteine and the closing phenylalanine or tryptophan. The order of the fields is clone size, D gene, V gene, J gene, CDR3 protein, CDR3 DNA. A D gene is named only where the DNA matches it firmly. The size entry is marked missing in some rows and otherwise reads once, few, many or a size class.

once	NA	TRBV28	TRBJ1-3	CASRDARTSGNTIYF	TGTGCCAGCAGAGATGCGCGCACCTCTGGAAACACCATATATTTT
once	NA	TRBV5-1	TRBJ1-5	CASSFQGGNQPQHF	TGCGCCAGCAGCTTTCAGGGCGGCAATCAGCCCCAGCATTTT
once	NA	TRBV5-1	TRBJ2-1	CASSFDSSGNEQFF	TGCGCCAGCAGTTTTGACAGTTCGGGCAATGAGCAGTTCTTC
NA	TRBD2	TRBV4-2	TRBJ2-1	CASSQTGTSGHNEQFF	TGTGCCAGCAGCCAAACCGGGACTAGCGGACACAATGAGCAGTTCTTC
once	NA	TRBV19	TRBJ1-2	CASSTPYGYTF	TGTGCCAGTAGTACTCCGTATGGCTACACCTTC
few	TRBD2	TRBV5-6	TRBJ2-1	CASSLGLATYNEQFF	TGTGCCAGCAGCTTGGGACTAGCGACCTACAATGAGCAGTTCTTC
NA	TRBD2	TRBV7-6	TRBJ2-7	CASSPGTSGSAEQYF	TGTGCCAGCAGCCCTGGGACTAGCGGGAGCGCCGAGCAGTACTTC
NA	NA	TRBV29-1	TRBJ2-4	CSAESRGQNIQYF	TGCAGCGCCGAGTCCAGGGGCCAAAACATTCAGTACTTC
once	TRBD1	TRBV7-2	TRBJ2-5	CASSPDRGRGETQYF	TGTGCCAGCAGCCCCGACAGGGGGCGCGGTGAGACCCAGTACTTC
once	NA	TRBV28	TRBJ2-3	CASSFPSGSTDTQYF	TGTGCCAGCAGTTTCCCCAGCGGTAGCACAGATACGCAGTATTTT
NA	TRBD1	TRBV19	TRBJ2-7	CASSLRTGSEQYF	TGTGCCAGTAGTCTCCGGACAGGTAGCGAGCAGTACTTC
NA	NA	TRBV30	TRBJ1-2	CAWSAHNYGYTF	TGTGCCTGGAGTGCCCATAACTATGGCTACACCTTC
NA	TRBD2	TRBV2	TRBJ2-7	CASTSGRAGYEQYF	TGTGCCAGCACTAGCGGGAGGGCCGGGTACGAGCAGTACTTC
NA	TRBD1	TRBV5-1	TRBJ2-5	CASSPGTDVGETQYF	TGCGCCAGCAGCCCGGGGACAGACGTAGGGGAGACCCAGTACTTC
once	NA	TRBV11-3	TRBJ2-7	CASSLDRDSQYF	TGTGCCAGCAGCTTAGACAGGGATTCGCAGTACTTC
NA	NA	TRBV18	TRBJ2-7	CASSPPGNRVYEQYF	TGTGCCAGCTCACCACCGGGGAACAGGGTCTACGAGCAGTACTTC
NA	TRBD1	TRBV5-1	TRBJ2-7	CASSPGTNRGPSYEQYF	TGCGCCAGCAGCCCCGGGACGAACAGGGGGCCGTCCTACGAGCAGTACTTC
NA	NA	TRBV21-1	TRBJ1-2	CASSKGKRALLPPGQGKGYTF	TGTGCCAGCAGCAAAGGGAAAAGGGCCCTTCTTCCTCCGGGACAGGGAAAGGGCTACACCTTC
NA	TRBD1	TRBV11-2	TRBJ2-2	CASSWTGRDTGELFF	TGTGCCAGCAGCTGGACAGGCCGCGACACCGGGGAGCTGTTTTTT
NA	TRBD2	TRBV2	TRBJ2-1	CASSERETSNEQFF	TGTGCCAGCAGCGAGCGGGAGACAAGCAATGAGCAGTTCTTC
NA	TRBD1	TRBV30	TRBJ1-6	CAWGTGRSYNSPLHF	TGTGCCTGGGGGACAGGCCGCTCCTATAATTCACCCCTCCACTTT
NA	NA	TRBV5-1	TRBJ2-7	CASSLQSNYEQYF	TGCGCCAGCAGCTTACAGAGTAACTACGAGCAGTACTTC
NA	NA	TRBV18	TRBJ2-3	CASTRVRAWTDTQYF	TGTGCCAGTACTAGAGTACGAGCTTGGACAGATACGCAGTATTTT
NA	TRBD1	TRBV3-1/TRBV3-2	TRBJ2-2	CASSQDGAGGRTGELFF	TGTGCCAGCAGCCAAGATGGGGCAGGGGGCCGAACCGGGGAGCTGTTTTTT
NA	NA	TRBV7-9	TRBJ1-2	CASSLLQGGVGYTF	TGTGCCAGCAGCTTATTACAGGGTGGTGTCGGCTACACCTTC
NA	TRBD1	TRBV24-1	TRBJ1-2	CATSDAGGSNYGYTF	TGTGCCACCAGTGATGCAGGGGGCTCTAACTATGGCTACACCTTC
NA	NA	TRBV6-1	TRBJ2-7	CASSEEGGGAFYEQYF	TGTGCCAGCAGTGAAGAAGGAGGGGGCGCTTTCTACGAGCAGTACTTC
NA	TRBD2	TRBV25-1	TRBJ2-2	CASRRETGELFF	TGTGCCAGCAGGCGGGAGACCGGGGAGCTGTTTTTT
NA	NA	TRBV21-1	TRBJ2-3	CASSKSRGLNTDTQYF	TGTGCCAGCAGCAAAAGTAGGGGGCTTAACACAGATACGCAGTATTTT
NA	NA	TRBV5-5	TRBJ1-6	CASSSSGSPLHF	TGTGCCAGCAGCTCCTCAGGTTCACCCCTCCACTTT
NA	TRBD1	TRBV7-9	TRBJ2-2	CASSLGTGHGELFF	TGTGCCAGCAGCTTAGGGACAGGGCACGGGGAGCTGTTTTTT
NA	NA	TRBV6-5	TRBJ1-2	CASQTRGAAYGYTF	TGTGCCAGTCAAACTCGGGGGGCGGCCTATGGCTACACCTTC
NA	TRBD2	TRBV10-3	TRBJ2-7	CAISETSGTYEQYF	TGTGCCATCAGTGAGACTAGCGGGACTTACGAGCAGTACTTC